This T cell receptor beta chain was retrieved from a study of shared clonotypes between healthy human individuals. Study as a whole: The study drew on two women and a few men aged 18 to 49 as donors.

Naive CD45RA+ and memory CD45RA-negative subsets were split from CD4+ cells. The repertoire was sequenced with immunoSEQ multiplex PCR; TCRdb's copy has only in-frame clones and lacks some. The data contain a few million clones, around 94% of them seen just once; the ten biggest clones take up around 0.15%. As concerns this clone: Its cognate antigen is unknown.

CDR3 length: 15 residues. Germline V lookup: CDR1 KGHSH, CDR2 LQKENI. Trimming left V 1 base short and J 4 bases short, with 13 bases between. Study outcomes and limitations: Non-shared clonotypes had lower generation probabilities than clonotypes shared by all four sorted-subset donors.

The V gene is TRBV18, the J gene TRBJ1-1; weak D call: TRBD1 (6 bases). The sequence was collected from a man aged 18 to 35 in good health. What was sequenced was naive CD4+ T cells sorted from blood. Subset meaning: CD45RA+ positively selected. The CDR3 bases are TGTGCCAGCTCACCACGGGGGGCCCACCTCACTGAAGCTTTCTTT. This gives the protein CASSPRGAHLTEAFF.